This T cell receptor beta chain was identified during a study of post-analysis software for immune sequencing data. Study-level information: Relapsing-remitting, secondary progressive and progressive-relapsing courses of multiple sclerosis were included.

Points from the study as a whole: TRBV5-6, TRBV5-1 and TRBV20-1 belonged to a set of about five TRBV segments that were more frequent in patients than controls. Among multiple sclerosis patients, normalized Chao1 diversity was significantly below that of controls. By F measure, strong co-clustering occurred among samples prepared in the same batch.

This clonotype has just a few counts. The antigen is undetermined. The V gene's germline CDR1 is DFQATT and CDR2 SNEGSKA (reference sequence). The CDR3 has 12 residues. Deletions cut 3 bases from V and 0 bases from J, with 5 bases between. Every TCR beta cDNA library bore unique molecular identifiers. TCRdb recomputed calls from the PCR reads with MiXCR, one row per CDR3 protein. The sample carries more than 500,000 distinct CDR3 sequences, around 31% recorded once. The rearrangement joins TRBV20-1 to TRBJ1-2; D is ambiguous. The TCR sequence derives from a girl under 18 with multiple sclerosis. Material: blood. DNA of the CDR3: TGCAGTGCTAGTTCTGCTAACTATGGCTACACCTTC. Its protein product is CSASSANYGYTF.